A selection of T cell receptor beta chains follows, all from one sample in a study of identical twins. MiXCR, run by TCRdb on the 5' RACE reads, gives a single entry per CDR3 protein. The sample holds 500,000 or so distinct CDR3 sequences; about 13% are singletons and the top ten take approximately 1%. This same sample was also taken into another study, of yellow fever vaccine responses in identical twins.

The material sequenced was CD4+ T cells sorted from blood. These TCRs come from a young woman in good health. Both conserved end residues are part of each CDR3. A D gene is named only where the DNA matches it firmly. A row's size may be missing; if present it is once, few, many or a size class.

clone size: few; V gene: TRBV28; D gene: NA; J gene: TRBJ2-5; CDR3 length: 17; CDR3 DNA: TGTGCCAGCAGCCGATGGAGGAATTCGTTAGATTTGGAGACCCAGTACTTC; CDR3 protein: CASSRWRNSLDLETQYF
clone size: few; V gene: TRBV29-1; D gene: TRBD1; J gene: TRBJ1-2; CDR3 length: 11; CDR3 DNA: TGCAGCGTTGGGACAGGGAATGGCTACACCTTC; CDR3 protein: CSVGTGNGYTF
clone size: NA; V gene: TRBV7-8; D gene: NA; J gene: TRBJ1-5; CDR3 length: 17; CDR3 DNA: TGTGCCAGCAGCTTAGGCCGGCGGGGGGGAGGCAATCAGCCCCAGCATTTT; CDR3 protein: CASSLGRRGGGNQPQHF
clone size: many; V gene: TRBV2; D gene: NA; J gene: TRBJ2-5; CDR3 length: 12; CDR3 DNA: TGTGCCAGCAGGGAAATAGTGGAGACCCAGTACTTC; CDR3 protein: CASREIVETQYF
clone size: NA; V gene: TRBV5-1; D gene: NA; J gene: TRBJ2-1; CDR3 length: 17; CDR3 DNA: TGCGCCAGCAGCTTGAAGGGGGAATACCGGCCTATTAATGAGCAGTTCTTC; CDR3 protein: CASSLKGEYRPINEQFF
clone size: many; V gene: TRBV5-1; D gene: TRBD1; J gene: TRBJ2-4; CDR3 length: 16; CDR3 DNA: TGCGCCAGCAGCCCCGATGGACAGGGGGCCAAAAACATTCAGTACTTC; CDR3 protein: CASSPDGQGAKNIQYF
clone size: many; V gene: TRBV2; D gene: NA; J gene: TRBJ2-2; CDR3 length: 15; CDR3 DNA: TGTGCCAGCAGTACCGGGACGGGGAACACCGGGGAGCTGTTTTTT; CDR3 protein: CASSTGTGNTGELFF
clone size: NA; V gene: TRBV10-3; D gene: NA; J gene: TRBJ2-2; CDR3 length: 13; CDR3 DNA: TGTGCCATCAGGGGGGGAGACACCGGGGAGCTGTTTTTT; CDR3 protein: CAIRGGDTGELFF
clone size: NA; V gene: TRBV6-2/TRBV6-3; D gene: NA; J gene: TRBJ2-7; CDR3 length: 12; CDR3 DNA: TGTGCCAGCAGACCCGGTCGCCAGAGGCAGTACTTC; CDR3 protein: CASRPGRQRQYF
clone size: few; V gene: TRBV7-2; D gene: TRBD2; J gene: TRBJ2-3; CDR3 length: 16; CDR3 DNA: TGTGCCAGCAGCCCGCTAGCGGGAGTATCCCTGGATACGCAGTATTTT; CDR3 protein: CASSPLAGVSLDTQYF
clone size: NA; V gene: TRBV5-5; D gene: TRBD1; J gene: TRBJ2-2; CDR3 length: 15; CDR3 DNA: TGTGCCAGCAGCTCCAGGGGGCGCGACTCCGGGGAGCTGTTTTTT; CDR3 protein: CASSSRGRDSGELFF
clone size: few; V gene: TRBV2; D gene: NA; J gene: TRBJ2-2; CDR3 length: 16; CDR3 DNA: TGTGCCAGCAGTGATGGGGCCAGCGGCACCACCGGGGAGCTGTTTTTT; CDR3 protein: CASSDGASGTTGELFF
clone size: NA; V gene: TRBV7-7; D gene: NA; J gene: TRBJ2-7; CDR3 length: 16; CDR3 DNA: TGTGCTAGCAGCTTATCTGGACGGAAGGGGTTGTACGAGCAGTACTTC; CDR3 protein: CASSLSGRKGLYEQYF
clone size: NA; V gene: TRBV11-3; D gene: NA; J gene: TRBJ2-1; CDR3 length: 16; CDR3 DNA: TGTGCCAGCAGCTTAGGTGGGCAAATTTCCTACAATGAGCAGTTCTTC; CDR3 protein: CASSLGGQISYNEQFF
clone size: NA; V gene: TRBV10-3; D gene: TRBD1; J gene: TRBJ2-7; CDR3 length: 15; CDR3 DNA: TGTGCCATCACCGGGGACAGGGGTAGTGCTTACGAGCAGTACTTC; CDR3 protein: CAITGDRGSAYEQYF
clone size: NA; V gene: TRBV4-1; D gene: NA; J gene: TRBJ2-3; CDR3 length: 17; CDR3 DNA: TGCGCCAGCAGCCCTAAACAAACAGGGTGGGCCGAGAATACGCAGTATTTT; CDR3 protein: CASSPKQTGWAENTQYF
clone size: few; V gene: TRBV12-3/TRBV12-4; D gene: NA; J gene: TRBJ2-7; CDR3 length: 14; CDR3 DNA: TGTGCCAGCAGTTTTCCTCAGGGTCCGCGGGAGCAGTACTTC; CDR3 protein: CASSFPQGPREQYF
clone size: NA; V gene: TRBV24-1; D gene: TRBD1; J gene: TRBJ2-3; CDR3 length: 13; CDR3 DNA: TGTGCCACCAGTCGGGGACAGGGGGTCACGCAGTATTTT; CDR3 protein: CATSRGQGVTQYF
clone size: few; V gene: TRBV6-1; D gene: NA; J gene: TRBJ1-6; CDR3 length: 16; CDR3 DNA: TGTGCCAGCACGAGTACGGGGGGCGTCTATAATTCACCCCTCCACTTT; CDR3 protein: CASTSTGGVYNSPLHF
clone size: NA; V gene: TRBV28; D gene: NA; J gene: TRBJ2-2; CDR3 length: 14; CDR3 DNA: TGTGCCAGCACCCAGGACAGCTATACCGGGGAGCTGTTTTTT; CDR3 protein: CASTQDSYTGELFF
clone size: few; V gene: TRBV24-1; D gene: NA; J gene: TRBJ2-3; CDR3 length: 15; CDR3 DNA: TGTGCCACCAGTGCCAGAGACCACATACTAGATACGCAGTATTTT; CDR3 protein: CATSARDHILDTQYF
clone size: few; V gene: TRBV12-5; D gene: NA; J gene: TRBJ2-1; CDR3 length: 12; CDR3 DNA: TGTGCTAGTGCGGCTCTAGCGACTGAGCAGTTCTTC; CDR3 protein: CASAALATEQFF
clone size: few; V gene: TRBV20-1; D gene: NA; J gene: TRBJ1-4; CDR3 length: 12; CDR3 DNA: TGCAGTGCTAGAATCAGCAATGAAAAACTGTTTTTT; CDR3 protein: CSARISNEKLFF
clone size: NA; V gene: TRBV6-5; D gene: TRBD2; J gene: TRBJ2-3; CDR3 length: 15; CDR3 DNA: TGTGCCAGCAGTTTGGGACTAGCGCTTGGGGATACGCAGTATTTT; CDR3 protein: CASSLGLALGDTQYF
clone size: NA; V gene: TRBV10-3; D gene: NA; J gene: TRBJ1-5; CDR3 length: 15; CDR3 DNA: TGTGCCATCCAGCCAGATATAGGGAGCAATCAGCCCCAGCATTTT; CDR3 protein: CAIQPDIGSNQPQHF
clone size: many; V gene: TRBV7-2; D gene: NA; J gene: TRBJ2-5; CDR3 length: 15; CDR3 DNA: TGTGCCAGCAGCTTATCGGGGCCCCCACAAGAGACCCAGTACTTC; CDR3 protein: CASSLSGPPQETQYF
clone size: few; V gene: TRBV3-1; D gene: NA; J gene: TRBJ2-5; CDR3 length: 14; CDR3 DNA: TGTGCCAGCAGCAGACGGACTGGCAAAGAGACCCAGTACTTC; CDR3 protein: CASSRRTGKETQYF
clone size: few; V gene: TRBV20-1; D gene: NA; J gene: TRBJ1-4; CDR3 length: 14; CDR3 DNA: TGCAGTGCTAGGCAGGGAGTTTCCAATGAAAAACTGTTTTTT; CDR3 protein: CSARQGVSNEKLFF
clone size: many; V gene: TRBV6-2/TRBV6-3; D gene: NA; J gene: TRBJ1-5; CDR3 length: 12; CDR3 DNA: TGTGCCAGCAAAAACAGCGATCAGCCCCAGCATTTT; CDR3 protein: CASKNSDQPQHF
clone size: few; V gene: TRBV7-2; D gene: TRBD2; J gene: TRBJ2-7; CDR3 length: 15; CDR3 DNA: TGTGCCAGCAGCTTAGAGGGTAGCGGGCCCTACGAGCAGTACTTC; CDR3 protein: CASSLEGSGPYEQYF